Each of the 26 T cell receptor beta chains below was sequenced from the same sample in a study of T cell repertoires in cytomegalovirus infection. TCRdb used MiXCR to reprocess the reads, holding one entry per CDR3 protein. The table includes under 150,000 distinct CDR3 sequences, approximately 8.8% detected once. Sequencing was performed on PBMCs. The receptor source for this set is a human donor in good health (CMV status not recorded). Some clones in this sample may be carry-over from other donors' samples.

The table lists this clonotype with a few counts. The chain links TRBV5-1 to TRBJ1-1; the D is unclear. The CDR3 has 12 amino acids. V lost 4 bases and J lost 1, with 5 bases in between. CDR1 is SGHRS and CDR2 is YFSETQ in the germline V gene. The CDR3 region has the DNA TGCGCCAGCAGCGACCCGAACACTGAAGCTTTCTTT. It is translated as CASSDPNTEAFF.

This clonotype has ten or more counts. The chain recombines TRBV12-3 or TRBV12-4 with TRBJ1-2, with TRBD1 matching 8 bases. Trimming cost V 7 bases and J 4 bases; bases outside gene matches: 8. The CDR3 sequence is 14 residues long. CDR3 residues: CASTPTTGGYGYTF. The DNA of the CDR3 is TGTGCCAGCACTCCTACAACAGGGGGCTATGGCTACACCTTC.

At least ten counts were recorded for this clonotype. This chain joins TRBV7-8 and TRBJ1-5; TRBD1 might be the D (5 bases). The V end lost 5 bases, the J end lost 10 bases, and 21 bases lay between the germline ends. Germline CDR1 reads SGHVS; CDR2 reads FQNEAQ. The CDR3 totals 15 residues. The CDR3 reads CASSLRLIGGLPQHF. The CDR3 DNA reads TGTGCCAGCAGCCTCCGACTCATCGGGGGACTCCCCCAGCATTTT.

There are many counts of this clonotype. This sequence joins TRBV7-3 and TRBJ2-1; 7 bases are shared with TRBD2. Germline V gene lookup returns CDR1 SGHTA and CDR2 FQGTGA. The V gene end was trimmed by 4 bases and the J gene end by 10 bases; junction bases not matched to a gene: 7. The CDR3 runs 13 residues. In nucleotides, the CDR3 is TGTGCCAGCAGCTCTACTAAAGCGGGGGAGCAGTTCTTC. Protein product: CASSSTKAGEQFF. Variable domain in full (rest from reference TRBV7-3 and TRBJ2-1): GAGVSQTPSNKVTEKGKYVELRCDPISGHTALYWYRQSLGQGPEFLIYFQGTGAADDSGLPNDRFFAVRPEGSVSTLKIQRTERGDSAVYLCASSSTKAGEQFFGPGTRLTVL.

This clonotype occurred a few times. The rearrangement links TRBV29-1 to TRBJ1-1, with a possible D match to TRBD1 (6 bases). V was shortened by 3 bases and J by 3 bases, with 17 bases between the two germline ends. Germline lookup yields CDR1 SQVTM and CDR2 ANQGSEA. The CDR3 is made up of 15 amino acids. The CDR3 is CSVDIPGAPDTEAFF. The CDR3 DNA reads TGCAGCGTTGATATCCCAGGGGCACCCGACACTGAAGCTTTCTTT. Filled out from reference TRBV29-1 and TRBJ1-1, the complete variable domain reads SAVISQKPSRDICQRGTSLTIQCQVDSQVTMMFWYRQQPGQSLTLIATANQGSEATYESGFVIDKFPISRPNLTFSTLTVSNMSPEDSSIYLCSVDIPGAPDTEAFFGQGTRLTVV.

This clonotype has at least ten counts. The rearrangement uses TRBV20-1 and TRBJ1-5; D call uncertain. The CDR3 has 15 amino acids. Germline-derived CDR1 and CDR2 are DFQATT and SNEGSKA (reference sequence). Trimming stripped 4 bases from V and 2 bases from J, with 15 bases between. The CDR3 loop reads CSATGSLGGNQPQHF. The CDR3 DNA reads TGCAGTGCTACCGGTTCCCTTGGAGGCAATCAGCCCCAGCATTTT.

This clonotype was observed many times. This chain uses TRBV28 with TRBJ2-1; 7 bases are a match to TRBD2. CDR3 size: 15 residues. Losses at the gene ends were 6 bases for V and 4 bases for J; bases not matched to a gene: 9. Germline CDR1 reads MDHEN; CDR2 reads SYDVKM. The CDR3 protein is CASSPPRGGYNEQFF. DNA of the CDR3: TGTGCCAGCAGCCCCCCCCGCGGGGGTTACAATGAGCAGTTCTTC.

This clonotype came up many times. The J gene is TRBJ1-5, the V gene TRBV11-2; D is possibly TRBD1 (5 bases). Deletions cut 5 bases from V and 0 bases from J, with 17 bases between. CDR1 and CDR2 from the germline V gene are SGHAT and FQNNGV. The CDR3 loop spans 17 amino acids. The DNA for the CDR3 is TGTGCCAGCAGCGCAGGAGACAGCCCTTATAGCAATCAGCCCCAGCATTTT. This encodes CASSAGDSPYSNQPQHF.

The chain uses TRBV7-9 and TRBJ1-5; a weak D match, TRBD1 (5 bases). CDR1 SEHNR and CDR2 FQNEAQ come from the germline V gene (reference sequence). The CDR3 has 15 residues. V dropped 7 bases and J dropped 3 bases, with 16 bases sitting between them. The CDR3 reads CASTSGAGHNQPQHF. For the CDR3, the DNA is TGTGCCAGCACCTCCGGGGCCGGCCACAATCAGCCCCAGCATTTT.

V usage is TRBV28 and J usage is TRBJ2-7; TRBD1 agrees at 9 bases. CDR3 size: 16 residues. Germline CDR1 and CDR2: MDHEN and SYDVKM. J gave up 7 bases and V 5 bases, and 15 bases lay outside the gene matches. As DNA, the CDR3 is TGTGCCAGCAGTGGGTATCCCGGGACAGGGACCACGGAGCAGTACTTC. This encodes CASSGYPGTGTTEQYF.

This clonotype has just one count. This sequence joins TRBV29-1 and TRBJ2-3; D gene ambiguous. From germline, CDR1 is SQVTM and CDR2 ANQGSEA. Trimming took 6 bases from V and 6 from J, leaving 13 bases between them. This CDR3 contains 12 residues. In DNA, the CDR3 is TGCAGCGTAACGCGGCGCTTGGATACGCAGTATTTT. It yields the protein CSVTRRLDTQYF.

This clonotype was recorded at least ten times. The chain joins TRBV7-9 to TRBJ2-1; D possibly corresponds to TRBD2 (7 bases). The germline gives CDR1 SEHNR, CDR2 FQNEAQ (reference sequence). CDR3 length: 16 residues. Trimming pared 6 bases from V and 0 bases from J, leaving 15 bases between. Here the CDR3 DNA reads TGTGCCAGCAGGAACATTCGGGGGGCCTCCTACAATGAGCAGTTCTTC. Its translation is CASRNIRGASYNEQFF. Together with reference TRBV7-9 and TRBJ2-1, the CDR3 gives the full variable domain: DTGVSQNPRHKITKRGQNVTFRCDPISEHNRLYWYRQTLGQGPEFLTYFQNEAQLEKSRLLSDRFSAERPKGSFSTLEIQRTEQGDSAMYLCASRNIRGASYNEQFFGPGTRLTVL.

This clonotype was recorded at least ten times. This rearrangement joins TRBV12-3 or TRBV12-4 to TRBJ2-1; D is possibly TRBD1 (5 bases). Trimming cost V 2 bases and J 10 bases, with 15 bases left between them. CDR3 size: 14 residues. The CDR3 coding sequence is TGTGCCAGCAGTTTACTAGGGGCGGTGGGGGAGCAGTTCTTC. It is translated as CASSLLGAVGEQFF.

This clonotype has ten or more counts. The chain links TRBV20-1 to TRBJ2-7; D gene unclear. Germline CDR1 is DFQATT and CDR2 is SNEGSKA (reference sequence). The germline V and J ends were trimmed by 6 bases and 7 bases, with 22 bases remaining between them. CDR3 size: 14 residues. CDR3 in amino acids: CSANPPSGVGEQYF. The CDR3, as DNA: TGCAGTGCAAACCCCCCCTCTGGGGTGGGTGAGCAGTACTTC.

This clonotype was detected a few times. V and J are TRBV29-1 and TRBJ2-5; D is possibly TRBD2 (6 bases). The length of the CDR3 is 12 residues. Germline assignment: CDR1 SQVTM and CDR2 ANQGSEA. V was pared by 4 bases and J by 5 bases, with 11 bases between. Written as DNA, the CDR3 is TGCAGCGTTGGGCTAGCGCGGGAGACCCAGTACTTC. Translated, it gives CSVGLARETQYF.

This clonotype was counted many times. V usage is TRBV30 and J usage is TRBJ2-3; the D gene is possibly TRBD2 (6 bases). The CDR3 extends over 17 amino acids. The V and J ends lost 0 bases and 2 bases respectively, with 18 bases between them. Germline V CDR1 and CDR2: GTSNPN, SVGIG (reference sequence). The CDR3 nucleotides read TGTGCCTGGAGTGTCGGCGGGAACCTCATCTACACAGATACGCAGTATTTT. Encoded protein: CAWSVGGNLIYTDTQYF.

In this sample, this clonotype turned up many times. J is TRBJ1-1 and V is TRBV2; D ambiguous. V was shortened by 8 bases and J by 1 base, with 11 bases between the two germline ends. CDR3 size: 13 residues. Germline values: CDR1 SNHLY, CDR2 FYNNEI. The CDR3 region is CASGVEANTEAFF. Written as DNA, the CDR3 is TGTGCCAGCGGGGTGGAAGCGAACACTGAAGCTTTCTTT.

The V call is TRBV5-1, the J call TRBJ1-2; possibly TRBD1 for D (5 bases). CDR3 length equals 14 residues. V lost 5 bases, J lost 1 base, and 12 bases lay in between. Germline V gene lookup returns CDR1 SGHRS and CDR2 YFSETQ. The CDR3 nucleotides are TGCGCCAGCAGACGGGGGACGGATAACTATGGCTACACCTTC. This translates into CASRRGTDNYGYTF.

This clonotype was seen at least ten times. The chain couples TRBV7-9 to TRBJ1-1; 7 bases line up with TRBD1. V shed 5 bases and J 4 bases; nucleotides not matched to a gene: 4. The CDR3 extends over 13 amino acids. The germline V gene has CDR1 SEHNR and CDR2 FQNEAQ (reference sequence). The CDR3 loop reads CASSAQGSTEAFF. The CDR3 bases are TGTGCCAGCAGCGCACAGGGGAGCACTGAAGCTTTCTTT.

This clonotype was seen ten or more times. V is TRBV2 and J is TRBJ1-1; the D is unclear. The germline V gene has CDR1 SNHLY and CDR2 FYNNEI. The V end was cut by 3 bases, the J end by 0 bases, with 5 bases between. This CDR3 region has 13 residues. For the CDR3, the DNA is TGTGCCAGCAGTGACGGGGTGAACACTGAAGCTTTCTTT. Translating it yields CASSDGVNTEAFF.

This clonotype appeared a few times. The rearrangement uses TRBV6-6 and TRBJ2-1, with 12 bases matching TRBD2. This CDR3 has 17 residues. Looked up from germline, CDR1 is MNHNY and CDR2 is SVGAGI (reference sequence). The V segment lost 7 bases and the J segment 10 bases; nucleotides outside the gene matches: 17. This CDR3 reads CASIIRLAGGPDWEQFF. The CDR3 nucleotides read TGTGCCAGCATAATTAGGCTAGCGGGGGGGCCCGACTGGGAGCAGTTCTTC.

Only a few counts were recorded for this clonotype. The V and J genes are TRBV29-1 and TRBJ2-2; 8 bases fit TRBD1. The CDR3 contains 13 residues. The ends lost 6 bases at V and 6 bases at J; junction bases unmatched: 6. Germline V gene lookup returns CDR1 SQVTM and CDR2 ANQGSEA. CDR3 region: CSVGQGVPGELFF. Written as DNA, the CDR3 is TGCAGCGTCGGACAGGGTGTCCCCGGGGAGCTGTTTTTT.

This clonotype was recorded many times. The chain is built from TRBV7-8 and TRBJ2-3; D might be TRBD1 (6 bases). Germline CDR1 is SGHVS and CDR2 is FQNEAQ. The CDR3 covers 15 residues. V was trimmed by 3 bases and J by 6 bases, leaving 16 bases between them. DNA for the CDR3: TGTGCCAGCAGCTTCCCTCCGAGGGGGTTTGATACGCAGTATTTT. The encoded protein is CASSFPPRGFDTQYF.

The chain joins TRBV20-1 to TRBJ1-6; 9 positions match TRBD1. The CDR3 has 14 residues. Germline trimming cut 6 bases from V and 9 bases from J; bases unmatched to any gene: 9. Germline assignment: CDR1 DFQATT and CDR2 SNEGSKA (reference sequence). The CDR3 sequence is CSATPGQGASPLHF. The CDR3 region has the DNA TGCAGTGCCACCCCGGGACAGGGCGCTTCACCCCTCCACTTT.

This clonotype appeared a few times. The chain recombines TRBV29-1 with TRBJ2-2; no clear D. The CDR3 runs to 16 residues. Per germline, CDR1 SQVTM and CDR2 ANQGSEA. Written as DNA, the CDR3 is TGCAGGTCTCAAGGACGCCAAAAACCGAACACCGGGGAGCTGTTTTTT. This gives the protein CRSQGRQKPNTGELFF.

Many counts were recorded for this clonotype. The genes are TRBV18 and TRBJ1-1; D is ambiguous. V dropped 3 bases and J dropped 1 base, with 9 bases sitting between them. There are 14 residues in the CDR3. Germline CDR1 KGHSH, CDR2 LQKENI. This CDR3 is CASSPPVGNTEAFF. CDR3 nucleotides: TGTGCCAGCTCACCCCCCGTCGGGAACACTGAAGCTTTCTTT.